Below, 10 T cell receptor beta chains from the same sample are listed, as sequenced in a study of T cell changes during pregnancy in multiple sclerosis. Sequencing was performed with immunoSEQ multiplex PCR; in TCRdb, only in-frame clones are kept and a portion is missing. The data show more than 85,000 clones, with 93% seen just once and 1.2% to 1.5% held by the top ten. This specimen consisted of peripheral blood, obtained in the third trimester of pregnancy. The receptors here all came from a female donor in good health, enrolled as a control in a pregnancy study.

The CDR3 is CASTKPPLAGNTIYF. CDR3 nucleotides: TGTGCCAGCACTAAACCCCCTCTGGCTGGAAACACCATATATTTT. The V call is TRBV28, the J call TRBJ1-3; D is ambiguous. The V end was cut by 7 bases, the J end by 2 bases, with 15 bases between. This CDR3 spans 15 amino acids. CDR1 MDHEN and CDR2 SYDVKM come from the germline V gene.

The chain recombines TRBV7-9 with TRBJ1-2; no clear D gene. The germline V gene encodes CDR1 SEHNR and CDR2 FQNEAQ (reference sequence). V lost 2 bases and J 2 bases, leaving 9 bases between the germline ends. The CDR3 has 14 residues. The CDR3 protein is CASSLSRGNYGYTF. The CDR3 DNA reads as TGTGCCAGCAGCTTATCGAGAGGGAACTATGGCTACACCTTC.

The CDR3 nucleotides read TGTGCCAGTGAACAGGGAAGCTACAATGAGCAGTTCTTC. Translated: CASEQGSYNEQFF. The V gene is TRBV19, the J gene TRBJ2-1; TRBD1 might be the D (6 bases). Deletions cut 8 bases from V and 3 bases from J, with 11 bases between. CDR3 size: 13 residues. Germline CDR1 and CDR2: LNHDA and SQIVND (reference sequence). The variable domain in full, with the rest retrieved from reference TRBV19 and TRBJ2-1, is DGGITQSPKYLFRKEGQNVTLSCEQNLNHDAMYWYRQDPGQGLRLIYYSQIVNDFQKGDIAEGYSVSREKKESFPLTVTSAQKNPTAFYLCASEQGSYNEQFFGPGTRLTVL.

This sequence joins TRBV18 and TRBJ2-1; D unresolved. The CDR3 loop spans 15 amino acids. The germline V gene encodes CDR1 KGHSH and CDR2 LQKENI. Trimming stripped 3 bases from V and 4 bases from J, with 13 bases between. The DNA for the CDR3 is TGTGCCAGCTCACCGTTCGCAGAAATTTACAATGAGCAGTTCTTC. Residues: CASSPFAEIYNEQFF.

This sequence joins TRBV2 and TRBJ2-3; possible D gene TRBD1, 6 bases. The CDR3 is 13 amino acids. Germline CDR1 is SNHLY and CDR2 is FYNNEI. Deletions cut 7 bases from V and 3 bases from J, with 11 bases between. The CDR3 DNA follows: TGTGCCAGCAATGGGGGCGGGACAGATACGCAGTATTTT. This translates into CASNGGGTDTQYF.

The CDR3 reads CASSSTGGRTEAFF. The DNA of the CDR3 is TGTGCCAGCAGCTCGACAGGGGGCAGGACTGAAGCTTTCTTT. The J gene is TRBJ1-1, the V gene TRBV28, with 10 bases that match TRBD1. Germline lookup yields CDR1 MDHEN and CDR2 SYDVKM. V lost 6 bases, J lost 5 bases, and 6 bases stayed unmatched. The CDR3 runs to 14 residues.

This chain connects TRBV5-1 to TRBJ2-5, with TRBD2 matching over 12 bases. Germline CDR1 SGHRS, CDR2 YFSETQ. With 4 bases clipped from V and 5 bases from J, the junction kept 6 bases outside the gene matches. The CDR3 extends over 15 amino acids. Here the CDR3 DNA reads TGCGCCAGCAGCACGACTAGCGGGAGTGGGGAGACCCAGTACTTC. Translating it yields CASSTTSGSGETQYF.

The chain uses TRBV27 and TRBJ1-1; D may be TRBD1 (5 bases). This CDR3 spans 14 amino acids. V was trimmed by 6 bases and J by 4 bases, leaving 15 bases between them. Looked up from germline, CDR1 is MNHEY and CDR2 is SMNVEV (reference sequence). CDR3 DNA sequence: TGTGCCAGCAGCCGACGGGGGGGTGTCACTGAAGCTTTCTTT. The encoded protein is CASSRRGGVTEAFF.

The gene calls are TRBV5-8 and TRBJ2-7; 7 bases are a match to TRBD1. The germline CDR1 and CDR2 sequences are SGHTS and YDEGEE. V gave up 3 bases and J gave up 5 bases; unmatched junction bases: 5. The length of the CDR3 is 13 residues. CDR3: CASSSRQGNEQYF. CDR3 DNA: TGTGCCAGCAGCTCCCGACAGGGTAACGAGCAGTACTTC.

A few counts support this clone. The V gene is TRBV30, the J gene TRBJ1-1; D uncertain. V lost 2 bases to trimming and J lost 5 bases, with 9 bases between them. Germline values: CDR1 GTSNPN, CDR2 SVGIG (reference sequence). The CDR3 is made up of 12 amino acids. The CDR3: CAWSNSGTEAFF. The CDR3 DNA reads as TGTGCCTGGAGTAATTCCGGTACTGAAGCTTTCTTT.